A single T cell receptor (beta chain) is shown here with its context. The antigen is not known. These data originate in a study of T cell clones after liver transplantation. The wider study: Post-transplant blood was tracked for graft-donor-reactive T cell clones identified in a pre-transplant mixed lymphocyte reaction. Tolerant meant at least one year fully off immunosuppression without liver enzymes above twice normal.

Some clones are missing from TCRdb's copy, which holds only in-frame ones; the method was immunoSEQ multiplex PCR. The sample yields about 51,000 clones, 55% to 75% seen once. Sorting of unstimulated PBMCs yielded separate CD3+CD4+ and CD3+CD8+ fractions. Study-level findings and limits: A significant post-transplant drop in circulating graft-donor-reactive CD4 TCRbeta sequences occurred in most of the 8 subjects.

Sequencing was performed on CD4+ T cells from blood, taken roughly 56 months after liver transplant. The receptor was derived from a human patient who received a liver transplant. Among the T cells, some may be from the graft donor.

DNA for the CDR3: TGCAGCGTTGGACAGGGGGCCCGGGAGACCCAGTACTTC. Its translation is CSVGQGARETQYF. The V call is TRBV29-1, the J call TRBJ2-5; 10 nucleotides align to TRBD1. The germline V gene has CDR1 SQVTM and CDR2 ANQGSEA. The V gene end was trimmed by 4 bases and the J gene end by 5 bases; junction bases not matched to a gene: 4. This CDR3 is built from 13 residues.